One sample yielded the 13 T cell receptor beta chains listed below, sequenced in a study of blood T cells in healthy people across ages. Using a J-beta primer mix together with a sample-barcoded 5' primer, a second PCR was run for roughly 6 to 12 cycles. TCRdb reprocessed the 5' RACE reads with MiXCR, giving one entry per CDR3 protein. Of hundreds of thousands of distinct CDR3 sequences in the sample, 27% were seen once. Sequencing was done on a sample of blood. These receptors were obtained from a woman in her seventies in good health.

The chain couples TRBV7-3 to TRBJ2-3; tentatively, D is TRBD1 (6 bases). CDR1 and CDR2 from the germline V gene are SGHTA and FQGTGA. Trimming took off 3 bases at V and 0 bases at J, with 13 bases between the two ends. The CDR3 consists of 16 residues. The CDR3 sequence is CASSFSSQGSTDTQYF. The DNA of the CDR3 is TGTGCCAGCAGCTTTTCGTCGCAGGGGAGCACAGATACGCAGTATTTT.

This clonotype was picked up a small number of times. The chain recombines TRBV7-9 with TRBJ2-3, with D unresolved. Germline loops: CDR1 SEHNR, CDR2 FQNEAQ (reference sequence). This CDR3 spans 11 amino acids. Between the trimmed V and J ends, which lost 8 bases and 1 base, there was a span of 4 bases. The CDR3 here is CASGRTDTQYF. The CDR3 nucleotides read TGTGCCAGCGGTCGCACAGATACGCAGTATTTT.

The table lists this clonotype with a few counts. This chain connects TRBV24-1 to TRBJ2-1; D possibly corresponds to TRBD1 (6 bases). This CDR3 has 12 amino acids. V was trimmed by 9 bases and J by 6 bases, leaving 11 bases between them. CDR1 is KGHDR, CDR2 SFDVKD, per germline. The CDR3 DNA follows: TGTGCCACCTTGGACAGATTCAATGAGCAGTTCTTC. Residues: CATLDRFNEQFF.

This clonotype was detected a few times. This chain joins TRBV7-2 and TRBJ1-6, with D uncertain. The CDR3 is 17 residues long. V lost 1 base, J lost 0 bases, and 10 bases lay in between. Germline CDR1 and CDR2: SGHTA and FQGNSA. DNA for the CDR3: TGTGCCAGCAGCTTAGTGGGAGAGAGCTCCTATAATTCACCCCTCCACTTT. Protein: CASSLVGESSYNSPLHF.

This clonotype was detected a few times. The chain carries TRBV20-1 and TRBJ2-3; perhaps TRBD1 as D (5 bases). The CDR3 is made up of 15 amino acids. The V end lost 6 bases, the J end lost 3 bases, and 19 bases lay between the germline ends. Germline CDR1 DFQATT, CDR2 SNEGSKA (reference sequence). The chain's CDR3 is CSAGPGAGKTDTQYF. The CDR3 DNA follows: TGCAGTGCCGGCCCTGGGGCAGGGAAGACAGATACGCAGTATTTT.

CDR3 region: CASSQDAGNTQYF. CDR3 bases: TGCGCCAGCAGCCAAGATGCCGGTAATACGCAGTATTTT. The chain is built from TRBV4-3 and TRBJ2-3; no reliable D call. Trimming removed 0 bases from V and 7 bases from J, with 8 bases in between. CDR1 LGHNA and CDR2 YSLEER come from the germline V gene. The CDR3 totals 13 residues.

The chain employs TRBV11-2 and TRBJ2-2, with D unclear. The length of the CDR3 is 16 residues. The V end lost 1 base, the J end lost 7 bases, and 16 bases lay between the germline ends. CDR1 SGHAT and CDR2 FQNNGV come from the germline V gene. CDR3 loop: CASSLAQPTPDGELFF. DNA of the CDR3: TGTGCCAGCAGCTTAGCGCAACCAACCCCGGACGGGGAGCTGTTTTTT.

V and J are TRBV20-1 and TRBJ2-1; 8 bases fit TRBD2. CDR3 length equals 14 residues. V lost 5 bases, J lost 4 bases, and 7 bases stayed unmatched. The V gene's germline CDR1 is DFQATT and CDR2 SNEGSKA (reference sequence). CDR3 protein: CSAPQLADYNEQFF. Written as DNA, the CDR3 is TGCAGTGCTCCTCAACTAGCGGATTACAATGAGCAGTTCTTC.

This clonotype was seen at least ten times. The chain uses TRBV20-1 and TRBJ2-1, with D perhaps matching TRBD2 (5 bases). The CDR3 is 12 residues long. Trimming stripped 5 bases from V and 3 bases from J, with 8 bases between. Germline CDR1 and CDR2: DFQATT and SNEGSKA (reference sequence). The CDR3 DNA is TGCAGTGCTGACCGGGACTACAATGAGCAGTTCTTC. Amino acid sequence: CSADRDYNEQFF.

The V call is TRBV6-6, the J call TRBJ1-2; a possible D gene is TRBD1 (6 bases). This CDR3 is 14 amino acids long. Per the germline V gene, CDR1 is MNHNY and CDR2 is SVGAGI (reference sequence). Trimming left V 4 bases short and J 2 bases short, with 11 bases between. DNA for the CDR3: TGTGCCAGCAGTTCGACAGGTTCCAACTATGGCTACACCTTC. Protein: CASSSTGSNYGYTF.

This clonotype was observed a few times. The J gene is TRBJ2-1, the V gene TRBV28; 8 nucleotides match TRBD1. V lost 5 bases and J lost 6; bases outside the gene matches: 3. From germline, CDR1 is MDHEN and CDR2 SYDVKM. The length of the CDR3 is 13 residues. This chain's CDR3 is CASSLDRGNEQFF. The CDR3 coding sequence is TGTGCCAGCAGTCTAGACAGGGGCAATGAGCAGTTCTTC.

The chain has TRBV7-2 and TRBJ2-5, with no clear D. Germline V gene lookup returns CDR1 SGHTA and CDR2 FQGNSA. Trimming removed 4 bases from V and 1 base from J, with 10 bases in between. This CDR3 is 14 amino acids long. The CDR3 loop is CASSSGRVQETQYF. CDR3 in DNA: TGTGCCAGCAGCTCCGGACGGGTCCAAGAGACCCAGTACTTC.

This clonotype was detected a few times. V and J are TRBV4-3 and TRBJ2-3, with 16 bases aligning to TRBD2. CDR1 and CDR2 (germline): LGHNA, YSLEER. The CDR3 totals 20 residues. The V gene end was trimmed by 1 base and the J gene end by 6 bases; junction bases not matched to a gene: 13. CDR3 sequence: CASSQAAQSGLAGGPDTQYF. The CDR3 nucleotides are TGCGCCAGCAGCCAAGCGGCACAATCGGGACTAGCGGGAGGGCCCGATACGCAGTATTTT.